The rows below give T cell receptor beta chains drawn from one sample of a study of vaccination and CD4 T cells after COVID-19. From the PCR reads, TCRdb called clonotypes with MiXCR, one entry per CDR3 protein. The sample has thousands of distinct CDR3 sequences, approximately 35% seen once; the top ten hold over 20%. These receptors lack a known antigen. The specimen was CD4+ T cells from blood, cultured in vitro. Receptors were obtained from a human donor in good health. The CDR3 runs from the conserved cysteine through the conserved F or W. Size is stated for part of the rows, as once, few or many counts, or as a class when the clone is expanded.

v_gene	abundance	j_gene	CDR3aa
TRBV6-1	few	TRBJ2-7	CASRGAGGPYEQYF
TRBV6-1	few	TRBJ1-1	CASSNPPGGEAFF
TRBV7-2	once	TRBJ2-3	CASSYLRDRGFSTQYF
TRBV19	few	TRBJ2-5	CASSRLETQYF
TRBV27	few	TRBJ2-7	CASSLGITSGYEQYF
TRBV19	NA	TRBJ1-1	CASHPTRNTEAFF
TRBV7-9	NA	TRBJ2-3	CASSFSDTDTQYF
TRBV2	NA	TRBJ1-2	CASSVTQGAGSYGYTF
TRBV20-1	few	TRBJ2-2	CSARVGGATGELFF
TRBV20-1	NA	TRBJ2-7	CSARDPATSSYEQYF
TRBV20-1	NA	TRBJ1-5	CSIRSEGRGNQPQHF
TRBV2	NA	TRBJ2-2	CASSDRGTGELFF
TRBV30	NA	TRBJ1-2	CAWSGGGVGYTF
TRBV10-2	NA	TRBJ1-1	CASSERRGRGRTEAFF
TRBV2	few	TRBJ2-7	CASIEIRTGVLAYEQYF
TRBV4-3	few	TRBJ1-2	CASSQDSGFEANYGYTF
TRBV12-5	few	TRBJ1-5	CASGLGGLGQPQHF
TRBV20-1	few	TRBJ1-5	CSARGDRVNQPQHF
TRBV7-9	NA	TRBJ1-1	CAMTQGETEAFF
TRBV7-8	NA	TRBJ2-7	CASSPGLADISYEQYF
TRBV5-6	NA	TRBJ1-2	CASSLARDSLYLYGYTF
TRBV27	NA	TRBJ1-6	CASSNRDGDSPLHF
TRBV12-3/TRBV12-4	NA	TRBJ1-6	CASNQQGRSSPLHF
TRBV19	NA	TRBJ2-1	CASTPSASGRNEQFF
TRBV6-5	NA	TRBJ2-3	CASSYRPAGVGDTQYF
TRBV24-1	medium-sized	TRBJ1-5	CATSDPGNQPQHF
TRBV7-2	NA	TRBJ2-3	CASSFALGGDMQYF